These T cell receptor beta chains were read from a single sample in a study of response to subunit inactivated influenza vaccine. TCRdb re-derived calls from the RT-PCR reads in MiXCR, one entry per CDR3 protein. In the table there are 300,000 to 350,000 distinct CDR3 sequences, 20% to 25% of which are singletons. Sequencing used PBMCs from blood, obtained 21 months after vaccination. All receptors come from a man aged 50 to 75 who received an inactivated influenza vaccine. Both conserved end residues are trimmed from each CDR3.

TRBJ2-3 | TRBV15 | ATSTLARDTQY
TRBJ2-2 | TRBV10-2 | ASLQGVTGELF
TRBJ1-4 | TRBV4-3 | ASSQEATTNEKLF
TRBJ2-7 | TRBV10-2 | ASSSGGSSYEQY
TRBJ1-2 | TRBV11-2 | ASSLAGGASGYT
TRBJ2-7 | TRBV28 | ASSPMDPGKIPYEQY
TRBJ2-1 | TRBV6-1 | ASLERVRGNEQF
TRBJ1-5 | TRBV20-1 | SASGQGTIQPQH
TRBJ2-7 | TRBV10-3 | AISDRIFYEQY
TRBJ1-5 | TRBV19 | ASSRTGPSNQPQH
TRBJ2-5 | TRBV6-1 | ASRVQGGETQY
TRBJ1-3 | TRBV10-3 | AISGQGRSGNTIY
TRBJ2-5 | TRBV2 | AIPSGGQETQY
TRBJ1-1 | TRBV12-3/TRBV12-4 | ASSLSQGLGAF
TRBJ1-3 | TRBV10-3 | AISLGAGQGNTIY
TRBJ1-1 | TRBV24-1 | ATSLGPMNTEAF
TRBJ2-5 | TRBV6-5 | ASSYSRGTGETQY
TRBJ2-3 | TRBV20-1 | SASAGSTDTQY
TRBJ2-7 | TRBV18 | ASSPRDTSYEQY
TRBJ2-1 | TRBV2 | ASSEGGSFYNEQF
TRBJ2-7 | TRBV27 | ASSRTGGYSYEQY
TRBJ2-1 | TRBV12-3/TRBV12-4 | ASIRNGFPGSEQF
TRBJ2-3 | TRBV18 | ASSPRQGDTQY
TRBJ1-1 | TRBV30 | AWSVTSVGTEAF
TRBJ2-7 | TRBV7-9 | ASSALTGSPYEQY
TRBJ2-3 | TRBV27 | ASSLRTSGGRTDTQY
TRBJ2-3 | TRBV10-2 | ASSDRVVDTQY
TRBJ2-7 | TRBV30 | AWSGQEKAYEQY
TRBJ1-2 | TRBV6-5 | ASSYLRAGVGGYT
TRBJ1-3 | TRBV20-1 | SAEGRQVGNTIY
TRBJ1-4 | TRBV20-1 | SAARIGAVANEKLF
TRBJ2-7 | TRBV4-3 | ASSQGAYQYYEQY
TRBJ1-1 | TRBV19 | ASSISRGRSGLRAF
TRBJ2-1 | TRBV5-1 | ASSKWTADNEQF
TRBJ2-2 | TRBV10-3 | AIKNMVGELF
TRBJ2-1 | TRBV12-3/TRBV12-4 | ASSTSGEQF
TRBJ2-7 | TRBV10-3 | AIRQATENYEQY